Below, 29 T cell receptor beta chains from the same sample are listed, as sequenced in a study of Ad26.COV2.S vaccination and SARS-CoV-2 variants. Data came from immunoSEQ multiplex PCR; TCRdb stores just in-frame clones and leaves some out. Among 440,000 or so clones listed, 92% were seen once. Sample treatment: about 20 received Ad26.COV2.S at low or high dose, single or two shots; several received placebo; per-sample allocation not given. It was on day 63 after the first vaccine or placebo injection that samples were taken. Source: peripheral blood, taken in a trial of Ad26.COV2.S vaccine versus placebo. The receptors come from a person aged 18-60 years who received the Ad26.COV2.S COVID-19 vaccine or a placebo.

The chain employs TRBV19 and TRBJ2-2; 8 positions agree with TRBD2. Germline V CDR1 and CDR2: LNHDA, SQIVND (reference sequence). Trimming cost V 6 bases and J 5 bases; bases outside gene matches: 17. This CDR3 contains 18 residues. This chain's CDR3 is CASRQIAGGTRKTGELFF. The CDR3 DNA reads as TGTGCCAGTAGACAGATAGCCGGGGGGACTAGGAAGACCGGGGAGCTGTTTTTT.

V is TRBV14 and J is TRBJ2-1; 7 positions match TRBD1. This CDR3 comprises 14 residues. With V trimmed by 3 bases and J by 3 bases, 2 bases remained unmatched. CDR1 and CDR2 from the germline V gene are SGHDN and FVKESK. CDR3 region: CASSQGQFYNEQFF. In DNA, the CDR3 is TGTGCCAGCAGCCAGGGACAGTTCTACAATGAGCAGTTCTTC.

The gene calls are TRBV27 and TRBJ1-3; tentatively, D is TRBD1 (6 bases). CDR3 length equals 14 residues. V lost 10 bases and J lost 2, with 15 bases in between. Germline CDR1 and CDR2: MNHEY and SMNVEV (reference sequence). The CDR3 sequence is CATRRAGAGNTIYF. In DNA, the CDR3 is TGTGCCACCAGACGCGCAGGGGCTGGAAACACCATATATTTT.

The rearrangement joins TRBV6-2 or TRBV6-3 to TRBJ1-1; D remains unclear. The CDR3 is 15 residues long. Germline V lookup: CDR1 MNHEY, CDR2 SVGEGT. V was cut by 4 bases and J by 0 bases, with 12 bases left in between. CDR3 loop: CASSSPAVMNTEAFF. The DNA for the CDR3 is TGTGCCAGCAGTTCCCCGGCAGTCATGAACACTGAAGCTTTCTTT.

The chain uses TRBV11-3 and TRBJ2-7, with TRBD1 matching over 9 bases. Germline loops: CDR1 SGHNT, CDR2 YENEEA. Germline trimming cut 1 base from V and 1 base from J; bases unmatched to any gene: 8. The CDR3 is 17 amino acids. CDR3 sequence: CASSLAYGTGSSYEQYF. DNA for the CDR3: TGTGCCAGCAGCTTAGCCTATGGGACAGGGTCGTCCTACGAGCAGTACTTC.

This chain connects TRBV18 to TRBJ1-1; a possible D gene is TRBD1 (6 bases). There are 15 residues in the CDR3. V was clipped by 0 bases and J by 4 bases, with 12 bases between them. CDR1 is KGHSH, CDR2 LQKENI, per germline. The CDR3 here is CASSPPGRGFTEAFF. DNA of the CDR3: TGTGCCAGCTCACCACCGGGCAGGGGTTTCACTGAAGCTTTCTTT.

CDR3: CASSLYRSSYNEQFF. The CDR3, as DNA: TGTGCCAGCAGCTTATACAGGAGCTCCTACAATGAGCAGTTCTTC. The V call is TRBV13, the J call TRBJ2-1; perhaps TRBD1 as D (5 bases). The length of the CDR3 is 15 residues. Germline V CDR1 and CDR2: PRHDT, FYEKMQ (reference sequence). The V and J ends lost 2 bases and 0 bases respectively, with 8 bases between them.

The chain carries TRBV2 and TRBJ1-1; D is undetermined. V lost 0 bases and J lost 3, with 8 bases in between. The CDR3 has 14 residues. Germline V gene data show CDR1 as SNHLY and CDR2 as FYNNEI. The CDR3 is CASSEAPADTEAFF. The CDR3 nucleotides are TGTGCCAGCAGTGAAGCCCCGGCGGACACTGAAGCTTTCTTT.

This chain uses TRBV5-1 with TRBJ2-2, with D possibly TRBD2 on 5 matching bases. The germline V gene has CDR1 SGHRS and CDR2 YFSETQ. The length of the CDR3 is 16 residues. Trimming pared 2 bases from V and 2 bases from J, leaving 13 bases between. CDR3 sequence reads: CASSLPGSSNTGELFF. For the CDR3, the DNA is TGCGCCAGCAGCTTACCGGGGTCCTCCAACACCGGGGAGCTGTTTTTT.

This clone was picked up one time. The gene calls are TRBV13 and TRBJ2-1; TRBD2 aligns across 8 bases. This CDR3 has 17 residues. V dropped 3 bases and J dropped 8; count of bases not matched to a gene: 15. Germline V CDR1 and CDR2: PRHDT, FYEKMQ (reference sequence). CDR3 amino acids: CASSLSGRGGRSDEQFF. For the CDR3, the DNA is TGTGCCAGCAGCTTGTCTGGACGGGGGGGCCGATCGGATGAGCAGTTCTTC.

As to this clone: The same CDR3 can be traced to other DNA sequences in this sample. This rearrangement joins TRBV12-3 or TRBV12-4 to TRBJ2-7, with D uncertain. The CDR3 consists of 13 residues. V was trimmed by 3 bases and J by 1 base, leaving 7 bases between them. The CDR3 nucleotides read TGTGCCAGCAGTTTTGGCAGTTCCTACGAGCAGTACTTC. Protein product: CASSFGSSYEQYF.

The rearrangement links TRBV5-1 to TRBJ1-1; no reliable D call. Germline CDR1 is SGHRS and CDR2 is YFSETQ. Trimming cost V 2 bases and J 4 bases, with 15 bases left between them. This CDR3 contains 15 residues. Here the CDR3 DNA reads TGCGCCAGCAGCTTAACCCAACCGGGGATCACTGAAGCTTTCTTT. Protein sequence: CASSLTQPGITEAFF.

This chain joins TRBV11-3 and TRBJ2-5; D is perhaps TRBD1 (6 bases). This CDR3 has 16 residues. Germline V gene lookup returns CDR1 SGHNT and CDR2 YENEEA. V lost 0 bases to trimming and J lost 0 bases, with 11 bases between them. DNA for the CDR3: TGTGCCAGCAGCTTAGAGGCAGGGGAGTACCAAGAGACCCAGTACTTC. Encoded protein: CASSLEAGEYQETQYF.

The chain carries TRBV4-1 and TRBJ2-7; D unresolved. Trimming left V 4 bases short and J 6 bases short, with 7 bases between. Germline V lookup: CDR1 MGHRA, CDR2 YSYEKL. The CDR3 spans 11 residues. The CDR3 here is CASSPPREQYF. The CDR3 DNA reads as TGCGCCAGCAGCCCCCCCCGCGAGCAGTACTTC.

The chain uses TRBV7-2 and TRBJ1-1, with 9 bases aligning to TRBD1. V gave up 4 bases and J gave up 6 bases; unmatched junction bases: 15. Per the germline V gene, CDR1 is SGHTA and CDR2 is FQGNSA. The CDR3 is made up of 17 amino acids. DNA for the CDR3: TGTGCCAGCAGCTACTATCCGGGACAGGGTTCTCTGGCTGAAGCTTTCTTT. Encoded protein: CASSYYPGQGSLAEAFF.

The CDR3 DNA follows: TGTGCCAGCAGCCCAGGTCGGACAGGGAGGGACAAATACTACGAGCAGTACTTC. It specifies CASSPGRTGRDKYYEQYF. This chain uses TRBV7-9 with TRBJ2-7, with D perhaps TRBD1 (8 bases). Trimming pared 5 bases from V and 3 bases from J, leaving 26 bases between. The CDR3 covers 18 residues. Germline lookup yields CDR1 SEHNR and CDR2 FQNEAQ (reference sequence). The full variable domain, in which reference TRBV7-9 and TRBJ2-7 provide the parts outside the CDR3, is DTGVSQNPRHKITKRGQNVTFRCDPISEHNRLYWYRQTLGQGPEFLTYFQNEAQLEKSRLLSDRFSAERPKGSFSTLEIQRTEQGDSAMYLCASSPGRTGRDKYYEQYFGPGTRLTVT.

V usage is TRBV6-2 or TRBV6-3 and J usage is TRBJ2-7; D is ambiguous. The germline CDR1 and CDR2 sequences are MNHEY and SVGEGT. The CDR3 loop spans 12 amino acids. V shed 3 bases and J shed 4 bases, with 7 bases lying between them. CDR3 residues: CASSYWRYEQYF. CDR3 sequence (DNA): TGTGCCAGCAGTTATTGGCGGTACGAGCAGTACTTC.

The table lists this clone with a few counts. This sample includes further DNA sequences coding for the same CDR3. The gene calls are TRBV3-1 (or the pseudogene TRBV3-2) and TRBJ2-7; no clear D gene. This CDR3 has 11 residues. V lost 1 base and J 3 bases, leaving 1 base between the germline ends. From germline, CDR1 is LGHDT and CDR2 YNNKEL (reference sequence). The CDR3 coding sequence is TGTGCCAGCAGCCAAGGCTACGAGCAGTACTTC. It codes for CASSQGYEQYF.

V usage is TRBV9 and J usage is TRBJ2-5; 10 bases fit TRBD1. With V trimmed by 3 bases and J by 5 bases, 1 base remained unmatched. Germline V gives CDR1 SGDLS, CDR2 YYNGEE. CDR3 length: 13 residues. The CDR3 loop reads CASSGDRGETQYF. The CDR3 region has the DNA TGTGCCAGCAGCGGGGACAGGGGTGAGACCCAGTACTTC. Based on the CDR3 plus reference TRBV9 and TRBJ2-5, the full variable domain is DSGVTQTPKHLITATGQRVTLRCSPRSGDLSVYWYQQSLDQGLQFLIQYYNGEERAKGNILERFSAQQFPDLHSELNLSSLELGDSALYFCASSGDRGETQYFGPGTRLLVL.

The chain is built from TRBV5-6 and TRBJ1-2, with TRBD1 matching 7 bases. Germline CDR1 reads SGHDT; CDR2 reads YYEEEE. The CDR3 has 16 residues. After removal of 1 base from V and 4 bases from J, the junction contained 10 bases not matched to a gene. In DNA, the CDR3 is TGTGCCAGCAGCTTGCGGACAGGAACTACAGTCTATGGCTACACCTTC. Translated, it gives CASSLRTGTTVYGYTF.

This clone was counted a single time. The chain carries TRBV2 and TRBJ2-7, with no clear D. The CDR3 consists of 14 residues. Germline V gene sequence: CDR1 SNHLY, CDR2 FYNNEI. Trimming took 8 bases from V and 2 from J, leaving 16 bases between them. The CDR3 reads CASRSAPAPYEQYF. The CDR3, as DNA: TGTGCCAGCCGATCGGCTCCAGCACCCTACGAGCAGTACTTC. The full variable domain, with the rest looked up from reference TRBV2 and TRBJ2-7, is EPEVTQTPSHQVTQMGQEVILRCVPISNHLYFYWYRQILGQKVEFLVSFYNNEISEKSEIFDDQFSVERPDGSNFTLKIRSTKLEDSAMYFCASRSAPAPYEQYFGPGTRLTVT.

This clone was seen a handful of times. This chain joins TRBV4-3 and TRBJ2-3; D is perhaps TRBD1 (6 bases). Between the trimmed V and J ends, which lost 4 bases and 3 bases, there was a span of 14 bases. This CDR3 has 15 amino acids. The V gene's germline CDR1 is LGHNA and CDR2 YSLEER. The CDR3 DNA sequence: TGCGCCAGCAGCCTACAGGGTTCGAGGACAGATACGCAGTATTTT. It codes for CASSLQGSRTDTQYF.

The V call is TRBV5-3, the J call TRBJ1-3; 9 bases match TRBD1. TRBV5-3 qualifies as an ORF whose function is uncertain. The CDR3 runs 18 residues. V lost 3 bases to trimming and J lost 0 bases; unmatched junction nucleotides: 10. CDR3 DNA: TGTGCCAGAAGCTCCCCCGGGACAGGGACGTTCTCTGGAAACACCATATATTTT. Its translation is CARSSPGTGTFSGNTIYF.

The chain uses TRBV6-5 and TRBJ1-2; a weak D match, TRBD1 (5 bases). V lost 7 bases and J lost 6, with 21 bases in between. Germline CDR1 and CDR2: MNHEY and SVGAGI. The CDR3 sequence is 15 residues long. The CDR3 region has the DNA TGTGCCAGCACCGAAGGAGGACACGGCTTGGATGGCTACACCTTC. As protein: CASTEGGHGLDGYTF.

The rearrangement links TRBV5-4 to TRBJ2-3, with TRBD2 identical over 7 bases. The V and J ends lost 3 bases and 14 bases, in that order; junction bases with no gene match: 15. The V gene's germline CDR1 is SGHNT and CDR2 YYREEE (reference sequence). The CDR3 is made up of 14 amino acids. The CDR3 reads CASSSSSSGESGYF. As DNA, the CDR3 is TGTGCCAGCAGCTCATCCTCCAGCGGGGAGTCGGGGTATTTT.

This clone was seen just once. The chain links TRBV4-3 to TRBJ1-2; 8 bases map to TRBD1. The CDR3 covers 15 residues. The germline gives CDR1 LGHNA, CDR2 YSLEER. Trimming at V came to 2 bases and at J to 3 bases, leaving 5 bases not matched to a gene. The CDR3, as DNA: TGCGCCAGCAGCCAATATGGACAGGGCCACTATGGCTACACCTTC. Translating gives CASSQYGQGHYGYTF.

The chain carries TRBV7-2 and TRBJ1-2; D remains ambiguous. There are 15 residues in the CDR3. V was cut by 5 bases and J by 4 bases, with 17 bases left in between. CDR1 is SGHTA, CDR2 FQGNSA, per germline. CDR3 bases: TGTGCCAGCAGCCTCCGACTTACAGATTCCTATGGCTACACCTTC. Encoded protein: CASSLRLTDSYGYTF.

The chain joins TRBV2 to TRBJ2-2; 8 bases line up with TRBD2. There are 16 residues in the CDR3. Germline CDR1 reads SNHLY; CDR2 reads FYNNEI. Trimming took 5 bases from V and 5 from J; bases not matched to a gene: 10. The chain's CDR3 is CASSQMAGGGTGELFF. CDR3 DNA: TGTGCCAGCAGTCAAATGGCGGGGGGTGGTACCGGGGAGCTGTTTTTT.

The CDR3 DNA is TGTGCCAGTAGTATAAGAACAGGGACATTGATGAACACTGAAGCTTTCTTT. Translated: CASSIRTGTLMNTEAFF. The chain employs TRBV19 and TRBJ1-1, with D tentatively TRBD1 (6 bases). The CDR3 sequence is 17 residues long. The V and J ends lost 2 bases and 0 bases respectively, with 16 bases between them. CDR1 is LNHDA and CDR2 is SQIVND in the germline V gene (reference sequence). The full variable domain, with the rest looked up from reference TRBV19 and TRBJ1-1, is DGGITQSPKYLFRKEGQNVTLSCEQNLNHDAMYWYRQDPGQGLRLIYYSQIVNDFQKGDIAEGYSVSREKKESFPLTVTSAQKNPTAFYLCASSIRTGTLMNTEAFFGQGTRLTVV.